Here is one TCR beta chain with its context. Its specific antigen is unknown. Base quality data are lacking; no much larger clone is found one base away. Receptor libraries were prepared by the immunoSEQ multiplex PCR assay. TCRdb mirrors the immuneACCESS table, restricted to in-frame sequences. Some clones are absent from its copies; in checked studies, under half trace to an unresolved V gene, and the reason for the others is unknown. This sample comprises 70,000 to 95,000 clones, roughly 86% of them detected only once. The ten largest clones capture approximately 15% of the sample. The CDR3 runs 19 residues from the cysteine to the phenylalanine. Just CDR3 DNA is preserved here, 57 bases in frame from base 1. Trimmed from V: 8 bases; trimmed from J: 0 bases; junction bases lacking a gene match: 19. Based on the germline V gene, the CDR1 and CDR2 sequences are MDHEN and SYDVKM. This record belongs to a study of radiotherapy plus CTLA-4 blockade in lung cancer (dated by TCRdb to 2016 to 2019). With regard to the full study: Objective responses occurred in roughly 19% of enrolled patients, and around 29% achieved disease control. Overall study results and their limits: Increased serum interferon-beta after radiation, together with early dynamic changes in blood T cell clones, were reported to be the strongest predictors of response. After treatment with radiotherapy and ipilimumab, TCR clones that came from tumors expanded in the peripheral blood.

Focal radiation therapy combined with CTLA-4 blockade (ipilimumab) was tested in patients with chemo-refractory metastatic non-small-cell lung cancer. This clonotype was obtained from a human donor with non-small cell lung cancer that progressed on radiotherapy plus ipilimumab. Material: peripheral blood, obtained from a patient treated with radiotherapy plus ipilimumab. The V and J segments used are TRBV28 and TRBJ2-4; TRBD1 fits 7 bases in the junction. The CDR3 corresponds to CASGVRGGKGSVAKNIQYF. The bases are TGTGCCAGCGGGGTGAGAGGGGGCAAGGGTAGCGTAGCCAAAAACATTCAGTACTTC. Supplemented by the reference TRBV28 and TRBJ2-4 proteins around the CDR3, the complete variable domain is DVKVTQSSRYLVKRTGEKVFLECVQDMDHENMFWYRQDPGLGLRLIYFSYDVKMKEKGDIPEGYSVSREKKERFSLILESASTNQTSMYLCASGVRGGKGSVAKNIQYFGAGTRLSVL.